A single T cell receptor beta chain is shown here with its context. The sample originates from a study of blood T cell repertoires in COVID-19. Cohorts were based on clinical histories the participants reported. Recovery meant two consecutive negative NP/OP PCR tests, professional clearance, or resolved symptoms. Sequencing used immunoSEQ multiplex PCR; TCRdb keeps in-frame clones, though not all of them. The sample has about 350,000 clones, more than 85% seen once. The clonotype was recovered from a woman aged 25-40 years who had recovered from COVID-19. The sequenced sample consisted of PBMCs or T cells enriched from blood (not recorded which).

CDR3 protein: CASSTPWTGEAYEQYF. CDR3 DNA sequence: TGTGCCAGCAGCACTCCTTGGACAGGGGAGGCCTACGAGCAGTACTTC. The chain has TRBV21-1 and TRBJ2-7; the table's D call, TRBD1, was not checked against the DNA. TRBV21-1 is described as a pseudogene. The CDR3 length is 16 residues.